This passage covers 27 T cell receptor beta chains from one sample sequenced in a study of beta chain features in type 1 diabetes. Study-wide points: Shortening that was moderate but significant affected the TCRB CDR3s of Type 1 diabetes patients in all four CD4+ subsets.

The antigens these receptors bind are not known. The authors reverse transcribed all of the isolated RNA, so sequencing captured expressed TCRB transcripts. Profiled with immunoSEQ multiplex PCR; TCRdb holds only in-frame clones, not every one. The sample has a few hundred thousand clones, 16% seen once. What was sequenced was naive CD4+ T cells from blood. The receptor set was obtained from a man aged 25-45 years with type 1 diabetes.

This clone was picked up a small number of times. The gene calls are TRBV4-2 and TRBJ2-2; 10 positions agree with TRBD1. The germline gives CDR1 LGHNA, CDR2 YNFKEQ. V trimming: 4 bases; J trimming: 7 bases; junction bases outside the gene matches: 9. The CDR3 is 16 amino acids. The CDR3 nucleotides read TGTGCCAGCAGCCGTACTCCGGGACAGGGGCACGGGGAGCTGTTTTTT. It encodes CASSRTPGQGHGELFF.

This clone was found a few times. This chain uses TRBV5-4 with TRBJ2-7, with 7 positions matching TRBD1. The CDR3 totals 13 residues. Germline CDR1 SGHNT, CDR2 YYREEE (reference sequence). Trimming removed 6 bases from V and 2 bases from J; junction bases left unmatched: 5. The CDR3 is CASTEGQAYEQYF. The CDR3 coding sequence is TGTGCCAGCACCGAAGGACAGGCCTACGAGCAGTACTTC. Full variable domain (remainder filled in from reference TRBV5-4 and TRBJ2-7): ETGVTQSPTHLIKTRGQQVTLRCSSQSGHNTVSWYQQALGQGPQFIFQYYREEENGRGNFPPRFSGLQFPNYSSELNVNALELDDSALYLCASTEGQAYEQYFGPGTRLTVT.

The chain recombines TRBV10-3 with TRBJ2-7; possibly TRBD1 or TRBD2 for D (5 bases each). Looked up from germline, CDR1 is ENHRY and CDR2 is SYGVKD. The CDR3 has 14 residues. The ends were cut back, 7 bases at V and 2 bases at J, with 15 bases in the middle. This chain's CDR3 is CAIKERDGPYEQYF. The CDR3 region has the DNA TGTGCCATCAAGGAGAGGGACGGCCCCTACGAGCAGTACTTC.

This rearrangement joins TRBV28 to TRBJ1-2, with 7 bases matching TRBD1. V lost 6 bases, J lost 5 bases, and 3 bases stayed unmatched. Germline-derived CDR1 and CDR2 are MDHEN and SYDVKM. CDR3 size: 12 residues. This CDR3 reads CASRPQGYGYTF. CDR3 bases: TGTGCCAGCAGACCACAGGGGTATGGCTACACCTTC.

This chain connects TRBV20-1 to TRBJ2-1; maybe TRBD1 (6 bases). Between the trimmed V and J ends, which lost 0 bases and 12 bases, there was a span of 9 bases. The CDR3 runs 11 residues. CDR1 is DFQATT, CDR2 SNEGSKA, per germline (reference sequence). For the CDR3, the DNA is TGCAGTGCTAGAGATCACAGGGCGCAGTTCTTC. It codes for CSARDHRAQFF.

The V and J genes are TRBV29-1 and TRBJ2-7; 8 bases are a match to TRBD1. Trimming at V came to 7 bases and at J to 5 bases, leaving 7 bases not matched to a gene. The V gene's germline CDR1 is SQVTM and CDR2 ANQGSEA. The CDR3 sequence is 12 residues long. CDR3 loop: CSARTGSDEQYF. CDR3 nucleotide sequence: TGCAGCGCCAGGACAGGGTCTGACGAGCAGTACTTC.

The V and J genes are TRBV18 and TRBJ2-7; 7 bases are a match to TRBD1. The CDR3 is 13 amino acids. Germline V lookup: CDR1 KGHSH, CDR2 LQKENI. V trimming: 1 base; J trimming: 5 bases; junction bases outside the gene matches: 2. The CDR3 sequence is CASSPQGAHEQYF. The CDR3 region has the DNA TGTGCCAGCTCACCACAGGGGGCTCACGAGCAGTACTTC.

J is TRBJ1-2 and V is TRBV14; weak D call: TRBD1 (6 bases). CDR3 length equals 14 residues. Per the germline V gene, CDR1 is SGHDN and CDR2 is FVKESK. Deletions cut 0 bases from V and 7 bases from J, with 12 bases between. CDR3 region: CASSQDVQGIGYTF. The CDR3 DNA is TGTGCCAGCAGCCAAGATGTCCAGGGGATTGGCTACACCTTC. Full variable domain (missing parts from reference TRBV14 and TRBJ1-2): EAGVTQFPSHSVIEKGQTVTLRCDPISGHDNLYWYRRVMGKEIKFLLHFVKESKQDESGMPNNRFLAERTGGTYSTLKVQPAELEDSGVYFCASSQDVQGIGYTFGSGTRLTVV.

The CDR3 nucleotides are TGTGCCAGCAGTGTGCAGGGGTTATCGATCGCAGATACGCAGTATTTT. Amino acids: CASSVQGLSIADTQYF. This chain uses TRBV6-1 with TRBJ2-3; possibly TRBD1 for D (6 bases). The V gene's germline CDR1 is MNHNS and CDR2 SASEGT. V lost 4 bases to trimming and J lost 4 bases, with 18 bases between them. The CDR3 length is 16 residues.

This chain joins TRBV7-9 and TRBJ2-1; no definite D call. Per germline, CDR1 SEHNR and CDR2 FQNEAQ (reference sequence). The ends were cut back, 4 bases at V and 9 bases at J, with 10 bases in the middle. The CDR3 spans 12 residues. The CDR3 DNA sequence: TGTGCCAGCAGCTCAAATACGGGTGAGCAGTTCTTC. Translation: CASSSNTGEQFF. Full variable domain (missing parts from reference TRBV7-9 and TRBJ2-1): DTGVSQNPRHKITKRGQNVTFRCDPISEHNRLYWYRQTLGQGPEFLTYFQNEAQLEKSRLLSDRFSAERPKGSFSTLEIQRTEQGDSAMYLCASSSNTGEQFFGPGTRLTVL.

There are a few counts of this clone. The genes are TRBV7-2 and TRBJ2-5; no firm D call. This CDR3 comprises 15 residues. Germline V gives CDR1 SGHTA, CDR2 FQGNSA. Trimming pared 2 bases from V and 1 base from J, leaving 11 bases between. In nucleotides, the CDR3 is TGTGCCAGCAGCTTATTTAATACGGGCCAAGAGACCCAGTACTTC. Amino acid sequence: CASSLFNTGQETQYF.

V is TRBV9 and J is TRBJ2-3; 7 nucleotides line up with TRBD2. Germline-derived CDR1 and CDR2 are SGDLS and YYNGEE. With V trimmed by 3 bases and J by 3 bases, 13 bases remained unmatched. This CDR3 has 17 residues. CDR3 nucleotide sequence: TGTGCCAGCAGCGCGACACTAGCGAACCGGGGAACAGATACGCAGTATTTT. Translating it yields CASSATLANRGTDTQYF.

On this clone: The sample has other DNA sequences that encode this CDR3 too. The genes are TRBV7-9 and TRBJ1-3; D uncertain. The CDR3 totals 12 residues. From germline, CDR1 is SEHNR and CDR2 FQNEAQ (reference sequence). Between the trimmed V and J ends, which lost 1 base and 3 bases, there was a span of 1 base. The CDR3 here is CASSLDGNTIYF. DNA of the CDR3: TGTGCCAGCAGCTTAGATGGAAACACCATATATTTT.

This clone appeared a few times. The V call is TRBV29-1, the J call TRBJ2-7, with D possibly being TRBD1 or TRBD2 (6 bases each). V lost 6 bases and J 6 bases, leaving 18 bases between the germline ends. The CDR3 runs to 13 residues. Germline V gene sequence: CDR1 SQVTM, CDR2 ANQGSEA. The CDR3 loop reads CSVRGVLAFEQYF. In DNA, the CDR3 is TGCAGCGTAAGGGGGGTACTTGCGTTCGAGCAGTACTTC.

This chain uses TRBV10-3 with TRBJ2-3; 11 bases align to TRBD2. This CDR3 has 17 residues. Germline V gene lookup returns CDR1 ENHRY and CDR2 SYGVKD. V gave up 0 bases and J gave up 7 bases; unmatched junction bases: 9. The CDR3 is CAISESRLAGIPNTQYF. The CDR3 nucleotides read TGTGCCATCAGTGAGTCTAGACTAGCGGGAATACCAAATACGCAGTATTTT.

The J gene is TRBJ2-3, the V gene TRBV6-5; the match to TRBD1 covers 7 bases. The V and J ends lost 6 bases and 3 bases, in that order; junction bases with no gene match: 3. The CDR3 loop spans 13 amino acids. CDR1 is MNHEY, CDR2 SVGAGI, per germline. The CDR3 region is CASSRQGTDTQYF. Here the CDR3 DNA reads TGTGCCAGCAGCCGACAGGGAACAGATACGCAGTATTTT.

The V gene is TRBV4-3, the J gene TRBJ2-7, with a weak D call TRBD1 (6 bases). Germline V CDR1 and CDR2: LGHNA, YSLEER. This CDR3 region has 13 residues. Trimming stripped 0 bases from V and 7 bases from J, with 10 bases between. CDR3 loop: CASSQEWGREQYF. The CDR3 bases are TGCGCCAGCAGCCAAGAGTGGGGGCGGGAGCAGTACTTC.

This clone was observed a handful of times. The J gene is TRBJ2-6, the V gene TRBV7-9; D remains unclear. Germline values: CDR1 SEHNR, CDR2 FQNEAQ (reference sequence). The CDR3 loop spans 14 amino acids. CDR3 sequence (DNA): TGTGCGGGCCGCTTAAGCTCTGGGGCCAACGTCCTGACTTTC. Its translation: CAGRLSSGANVLTF.

As DNA, the CDR3 is TGTGCCAGCAGCCACGGGGGGACCGGGACTAGCTGGTCTAGTACGCAGTATTTT. This codes for CASSHGGTGTSWSSTQYF. The J gene is TRBJ2-3, the V gene TRBV7-3; 9 positions match TRBD2. Per the germline V gene, CDR1 is SGHTA and CDR2 is FQGTGA. The CDR3 extends over 18 amino acids. Losses at the gene ends were 5 bases for V and 8 bases for J; bases not matched to a gene: 20.

V and J are TRBV29-1 and TRBJ2-1; possible D gene TRBD1, 6 bases. V was cut by 4 bases and J by 9 bases, with 16 bases left in between. The CDR3 runs 13 residues. The germline gives CDR1 SQVTM, CDR2 ANQGSEA. CDR3 sequence reads: CSVALPRGFEQFF. CDR3 nucleotide sequence: TGCAGCGTTGCGTTGCCCAGGGGCTTTGAGCAGTTCTTC.

The rearrangement links TRBV30 to TRBJ2-1, with D perhaps being TRBD1 or TRBD2 (5 bases each). CDR3 size: 14 residues. Germline values: CDR1 GTSNPN, CDR2 SVGIG (reference sequence). V was cut by 4 bases and J by 9 bases, with 19 bases left in between. The CDR3 coding sequence is TGTGCCTGGATGGGGCCTAGCACCGGACGTGAGCAGTTCTTC. Its translation is CAWMGPSTGREQFF. Variable domain in full (rest from reference TRBV30 and TRBJ2-1): SQTIHQWPATLVQPVGSPLSLECTVEGTSNPNLYWYRQAAGRGLQLLFYSVGIGQISSEVPQNLSASRPQDRQFILSSKKLLLSDSGFYLCAWMGPSTGREQFFGPGTRLTVL.

The gene calls are TRBV5-4 and TRBJ1-1, with D unresolved. In germline, CDR1 is SGHNT, CDR2 YYREEE (reference sequence). V was trimmed by 2 bases and J by 1 base, leaving 6 bases between them. This CDR3 is 13 amino acids long. The CDR3 nucleotides read TGTGCCAGCAGCTTTACAGCGAACACTGAAGCTTTCTTT. Its protein is CASSFTANTEAFF. Filled out from reference TRBV5-4 and TRBJ1-1, the complete variable domain reads ETGVTQSPTHLIKTRGQQVTLRCSSQSGHNTVSWYQQALGQGPQFIFQYYREEENGRGNFPPRFSGLQFPNYSSELNVNALELDDSALYLCASSFTANTEAFFGQGTRLTVV.

This chain joins TRBV7-9 and TRBJ2-1; 7 nucleotides match TRBD1. V was clipped by 1 base and J by 15 bases; unmatched bases: 9. Germline V gene data show CDR1 as SEHNR and CDR2 as FQNEAQ (reference sequence). The CDR3 runs to 13 residues. CDR3 residues: CASSLVTGAGMFF. The CDR3 DNA reads as TGTGCCAGCAGCTTAGTCACAGGGGCCGGAATGTTCTTC.

There are a few counts of this clone. The V call is TRBV9, the J call TRBJ2-5, with TRBD2 matching 13 bases. J was trimmed by 6 bases and V by 4 bases; bases with no gene match: 6. CDR3 length: 15 amino acids. Germline V CDR1 and CDR2: SGDLS, YYNGEE. This CDR3 reads CASSFGLAGEKTQYF. CDR3 coding DNA: TGTGCCAGCAGCTTCGGACTAGCGGGAGAGAAGACCCAGTACTTC.

V and J are TRBV29-1 and TRBJ2-1, with D possibly matching TRBD2 (5 bases). CDR3 length: 14 amino acids. V shed 4 bases and J shed 0 bases, with 10 bases lying between them. Germline V gene sequence: CDR1 SQVTM, CDR2 ANQGSEA. The CDR3: CSVASRHSYNEQFF. The CDR3 nucleotides are TGCAGCGTTGCTAGCAGACACTCCTACAATGAGCAGTTCTTC.

This chain links TRBV28 with TRBJ2-5; 11 nucleotides line up with TRBD1. Trimming at V came to 6 bases and at J to 5 bases, leaving 11 bases not matched to a gene. Looked up from germline, CDR1 is MDHEN and CDR2 is SYDVKM. The CDR3 runs to 16 residues. CDR3 loop: CASSLPGQGALETQYF. The CDR3 DNA reads as TGTGCCAGCAGCCTGCCCGGACAGGGGGCACTGGAGACCCAGTACTTC.

This clone was recorded a few times. This sequence joins TRBV4-3 and TRBJ1-4; no clear D gene. CDR1 is LGHNA, CDR2 YSLEER, per germline. The CDR3 runs 17 residues. Trimming took 4 bases from V and 2 from J, leaving 17 bases between them. This CDR3 reads CASSRKAGLGTNEKLFF. CDR3 sequence (DNA): TGCGCCAGCAGCCGAAAGGCGGGCCTTGGGACTAATGAAAAACTGTTTTTT.